A single sample is the source of the 15 T cell receptor beta chains below, sequenced in a study of T cell repertoires in cytomegalovirus infection. MiXCR was run by TCRdb on the reads, yielding one entry per CDR3 protein. The sample lists about 310,000 distinct CDR3 sequences; around 10% were seen once. Input material: PBMCs. Receptor source: a human donor in good health (CMV status not recorded). Some clones in this sample may be carry-over from other donors' samples.

This clonotype was detected ten times or more. The chain combines TRBV2 with TRBJ1-5; D is uncertain. V lost 7 bases, J lost 0 bases, and 10 bases lay in between. Looked up from germline, CDR1 is SNHLY and CDR2 is FYNNEI. The CDR3 contains 14 residues. CDR3 bases: TGTGCCAGCACGAGCGTTTATAGCAATCAGCCCCAGCATTTT. This gives the protein CASTSVYSNQPQHF.

This clonotype came up many times. The V and J genes are TRBV7-2 and TRBJ2-2; D is perhaps TRBD1 or TRBD2 (5 bases each). Germline V lookup: CDR1 SGHTA, CDR2 FQGNSA. Trimming took off 4 bases at V and 7 bases at J, with 10 bases between the two ends. The CDR3 runs 13 residues. This chain's CDR3 is CASSWGGLGELFF. The CDR3 coding sequence is TGTGCCAGCAGCTGGGGCGGGCTCGGGGAGCTGTTTTTT.

With regard to this clonotype: A much larger clone sits a single nucleotide away, making a read error possible. The chain carries TRBV29-1 and TRBJ1-1; D is ambiguous. The germline V and J ends were trimmed by 3 bases and 1 base, with 3 bases remaining between them. CDR1 and CDR2 (germline): SQVTM, ANQGSEA. This CDR3 region has 11 residues. The DNA for the CDR3 is TGCAGCGTTGACACGAACACTGAAGCTTTCTTT. Translated, it gives CSVDTNTEAFF.

The V call is TRBV23-1, the J call TRBJ2-7, with a weak D call TRBD2 (7 bases). TRBV23-1 belongs to the ORF category, with a function that is uncertain. The V gene lost 0 bases and the J gene lost 1 base, with 13 bases spanning the gap. The CDR3 is 16 amino acids. The CDR3 region has the DNA TGCGCCAGCAGTCAATCCGAGGGGGGGGGGTCCTACGAGCAGTACGTC. It specifies CASSQSEGGGSYEQYV.

This clonotype came up many times. V usage is TRBV6-2 or TRBV6-3 and J usage is TRBJ2-1; possible D gene TRBD2, 6 bases. Germline CDR1 reads MNHEY; CDR2 reads SVGEGT. The CDR3 is 11 amino acids. V lost 2 bases and J lost 10, with 6 bases in between. CDR3: CASSYGGEQFF. CDR3 DNA: TGTGCCAGCAGTTACGGGGGGGAGCAGTTCTTC.

This clonotype was observed at least ten times. V usage is TRBV7-2 and J usage is TRBJ2-2; possibly TRBD1 for D (6 bases). This CDR3 comprises 15 residues. Per the germline V gene, CDR1 is SGHTA and CDR2 is FQGNSA. V lost 6 bases to trimming and J lost 0 bases, with 11 bases between them. In DNA form, the CDR3 reads TGTGCCAGCAGTTCCGGGACAACGAACACCGGGGAGCTGTTTTTT. Its protein product is CASSSGTTNTGELFF.

Details on this clonotype: This sequence may be a read error, since a much larger clone differs from it by one base. Because it lacks the conserved phenylalanine or tryptophan at the end, this CDR3 is likely a read error. The chain employs TRBV13 and TRBJ2-1; perhaps D is TRBD1 or TRBD2 (6 bases each). The CDR3 totals 14 residues. V lost 7 bases to trimming and J lost 9 bases, with 19 bases between them. The germline gives CDR1 PRHDT, CDR2 FYEKMQ (reference sequence). The CDR3 loop is CASNSNREVAEQFL. CDR3 coding DNA: TGTGCCAGCAACTCGAACAGGGAGGTTGCTGAGCAGTTCCTC.

This clonotype has a handful of counts. This rearrangement joins TRBV20-1 to TRBJ1-5, with 8 bases aligning to TRBD1. The CDR3 sequence is 13 residues long. Trimming at V came to 3 bases and at J to 7 bases, leaving 5 bases not matched to a gene. The germline V gene has CDR1 DFQATT and CDR2 SNEGSKA (reference sequence). CDR3 nucleotides: TGCAGTGCTAGGCGGCAGGGGGCACAGCCCCAGCATTTT. Encoded protein: CSARRQGAQPQHF.

This clonotype was seen many times. V usage is TRBV12-3 or TRBV12-4 and J usage is TRBJ1-3, with a possible D match to TRBD1 (5 bases). The CDR3 spans 15 residues. V was cut by 2 bases and J by 0 bases, with 8 bases left in between. In DNA form, the CDR3 reads TGTGCCAGCAGTTTACGGGGGAGCTCTGGAAACACCATATATTTT. Residues: CASSLRGSSGNTIYF.

This clonotype appeared a few times. This chain connects TRBV5-4 to TRBJ2-2; 8 bases align to TRBD1. CDR1 and CDR2 from the germline V gene are SGHNT and YYREEE (reference sequence). The V gene end was trimmed by 4 bases and the J gene end by 7 bases; junction bases not matched to a gene: 15. CDR3 length: 17 amino acids. CDR3 region: CASSLPPGQDYSGELFF. The CDR3 DNA is TGTGCCAGCAGCCTCCCTCCGGGACAGGATTATAGCGGGGAGCTGTTTTTT.

There are many counts of this clonotype. The CDR3 region is CASSPPRNQISEAFF. As DNA, the CDR3 is TGTGCCAGCAGTCCCCCCCGGAACCAAATCAGTGAAGCTTTCTTT. The rearrangement joins TRBV28 to TRBJ1-1; D unresolved. V was cut by 5 bases and J by 7 bases, with 20 bases left in between. Germline CDR1 and CDR2: MDHEN and SYDVKM. The CDR3 spans 15 residues.

This clonotype was counted many times. V is TRBV5-1 and J is TRBJ2-7; D tentatively fits TRBD1 or TRBD2 (6 bases each). Germline V gene sequence: CDR1 SGHRS, CDR2 YFSETQ. The CDR3 covers 14 residues. V was trimmed by 3 bases and J by 6 bases, leaving 16 bases between them. The DNA of the CDR3 is TGCGCCAGCAGCTCTGGGGGGCGGGTTCCCGAGCAGTACTTC. Protein sequence: CASSSGGRVPEQYF.

This clonotype occurred many times. The chain joins TRBV28 to TRBJ1-5; D not certain. Germline lookup yields CDR1 MDHEN and CDR2 SYDVKM. V lost 3 bases, J lost 3 bases, and 12 bases lay in between. The CDR3 consists of 15 residues. The CDR3 region has the DNA TGTGCCAGCAGTTTCCCCTCCGGGTACAATCAGCCCCAGCATTTT. Residues: CASSFPSGYNQPQHF.

This clonotype was recorded many times. J is TRBJ2-5 and V is TRBV20-1; D gene uncertain. The ends were cut back, 6 bases at V and 0 bases at J, with 8 bases in the middle. Germline-derived CDR1 and CDR2 are DFQATT and SNEGSKA (reference sequence). CDR3 length: 12 amino acids. The CDR3 sequence: CSARFYQETQYF. The CDR3, as DNA: TGCAGTGCCCGGTTCTACCAAGAGACCCAGTACTTC.

This clonotype came up many times. The gene calls are TRBV7-2 and TRBJ1-5; 7 bases fit TRBD1. Per germline, CDR1 SGHTA and CDR2 FQGNSA. The ends lost 5 bases at V and 5 bases at J; junction bases unmatched: 6. The CDR3 loop spans 14 amino acids. The CDR3: CASSPDRVHQPQHF. DNA for the CDR3: TGTGCCAGCAGCCCCGACAGGGTGCATCAGCCCCAGCATTTT.